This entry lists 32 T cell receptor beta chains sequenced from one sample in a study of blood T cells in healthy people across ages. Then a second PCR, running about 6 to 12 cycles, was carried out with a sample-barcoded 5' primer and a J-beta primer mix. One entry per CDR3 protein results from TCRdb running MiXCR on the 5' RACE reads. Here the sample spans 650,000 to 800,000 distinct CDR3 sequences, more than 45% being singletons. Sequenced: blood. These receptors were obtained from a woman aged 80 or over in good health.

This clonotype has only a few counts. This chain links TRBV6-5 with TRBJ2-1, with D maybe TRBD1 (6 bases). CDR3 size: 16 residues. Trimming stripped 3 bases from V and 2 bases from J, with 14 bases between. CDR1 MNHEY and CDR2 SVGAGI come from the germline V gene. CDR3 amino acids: CASSYIRAGAYNEQFF. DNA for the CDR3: TGTGCCAGCAGTTATATCCGGGCAGGGGCCTACAATGAGCAGTTCTTC.

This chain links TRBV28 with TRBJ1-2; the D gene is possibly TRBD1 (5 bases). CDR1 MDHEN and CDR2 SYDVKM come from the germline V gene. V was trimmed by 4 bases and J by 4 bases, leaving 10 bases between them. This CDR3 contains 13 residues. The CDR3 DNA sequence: TGTGCCAGCAGTTGGACACTAGGCTATGGCTACACCTTC. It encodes CASSWTLGYGYTF.

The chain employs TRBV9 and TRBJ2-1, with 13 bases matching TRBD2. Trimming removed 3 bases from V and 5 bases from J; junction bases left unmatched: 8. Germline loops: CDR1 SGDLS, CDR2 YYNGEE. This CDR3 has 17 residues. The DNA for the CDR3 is TGTGCCAGCAGCGCCAGAGCCGGGACTAGCGGGGACAATGAGCAGTTCTTC. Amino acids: CASSARAGTSGDNEQFF.

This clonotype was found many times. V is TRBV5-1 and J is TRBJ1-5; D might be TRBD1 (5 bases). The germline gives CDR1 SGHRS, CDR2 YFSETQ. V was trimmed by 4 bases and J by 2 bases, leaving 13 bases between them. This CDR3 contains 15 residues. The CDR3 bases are TGCGCCAGCAGCCCCACGGGGGTCGGCAATCAGCCCCAGCATTTT. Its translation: CASSPTGVGNQPQHF.

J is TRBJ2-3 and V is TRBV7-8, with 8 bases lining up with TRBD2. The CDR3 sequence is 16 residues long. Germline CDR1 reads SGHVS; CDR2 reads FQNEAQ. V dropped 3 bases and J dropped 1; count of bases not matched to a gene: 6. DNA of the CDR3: TGTGCCAGCAGCTTTATAGCGGGGTCCGGCACAGATACGCAGTATTTT. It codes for CASSFIAGSGTDTQYF.

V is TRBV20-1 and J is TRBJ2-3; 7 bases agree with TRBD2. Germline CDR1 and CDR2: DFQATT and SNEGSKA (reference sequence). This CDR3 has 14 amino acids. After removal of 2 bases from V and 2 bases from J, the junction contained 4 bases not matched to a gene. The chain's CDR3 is CSARRAGFTDTQYF. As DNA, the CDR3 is TGCAGTGCTAGAAGAGCGGGGTTCACAGATACGCAGTATTTT.

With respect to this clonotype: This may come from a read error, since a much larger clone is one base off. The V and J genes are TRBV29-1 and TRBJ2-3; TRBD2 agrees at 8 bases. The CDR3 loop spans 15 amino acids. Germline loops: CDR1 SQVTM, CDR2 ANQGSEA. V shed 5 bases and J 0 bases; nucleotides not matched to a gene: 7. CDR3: CSVILAGRSTDTQYF. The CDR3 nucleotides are TGCAGCGTTATCCTAGCGGGTAGGAGCACAGATACGCAGTATTTT.

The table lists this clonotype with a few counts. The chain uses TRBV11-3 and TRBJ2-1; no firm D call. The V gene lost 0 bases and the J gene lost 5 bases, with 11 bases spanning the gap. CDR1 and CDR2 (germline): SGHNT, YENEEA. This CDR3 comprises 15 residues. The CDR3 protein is CASSLDLAPHNEQFF. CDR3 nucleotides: TGTGCCAGCAGCTTAGATCTGGCCCCCCACAATGAGCAGTTCTTC.

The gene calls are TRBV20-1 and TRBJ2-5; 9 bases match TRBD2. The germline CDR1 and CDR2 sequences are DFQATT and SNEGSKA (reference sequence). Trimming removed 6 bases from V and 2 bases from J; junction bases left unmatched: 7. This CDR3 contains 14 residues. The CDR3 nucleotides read TGCAGTGCCCTTAGCGGGAGCCAACAAGAGACCCAGTACTTC. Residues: CSALSGSQQETQYF.

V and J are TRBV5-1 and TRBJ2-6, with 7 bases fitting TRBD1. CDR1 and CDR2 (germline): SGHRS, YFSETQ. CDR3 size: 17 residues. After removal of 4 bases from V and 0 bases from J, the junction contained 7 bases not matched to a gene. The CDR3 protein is CASSHRGQTSGANVLTF. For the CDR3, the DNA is TGCGCCAGCAGCCACAGGGGCCAAACCTCTGGGGCCAACGTCCTGACTTTC.

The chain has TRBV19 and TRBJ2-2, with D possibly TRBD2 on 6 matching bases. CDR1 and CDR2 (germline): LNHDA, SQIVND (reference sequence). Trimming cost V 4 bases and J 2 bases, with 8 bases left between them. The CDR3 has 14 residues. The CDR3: CASSTSVNTGELFF. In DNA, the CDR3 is TGTGCCAGTAGTACTAGCGTAAACACCGGGGAGCTGTTTTTT.

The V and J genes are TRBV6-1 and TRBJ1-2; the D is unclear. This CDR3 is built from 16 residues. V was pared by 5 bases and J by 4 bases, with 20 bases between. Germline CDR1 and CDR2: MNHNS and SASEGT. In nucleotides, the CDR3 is TGTGCCAGCAGTCCCCGGTGGCAGTCACTCTTCTATGGCTACACCTTC. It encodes CASSPRWQSLFYGYTF.

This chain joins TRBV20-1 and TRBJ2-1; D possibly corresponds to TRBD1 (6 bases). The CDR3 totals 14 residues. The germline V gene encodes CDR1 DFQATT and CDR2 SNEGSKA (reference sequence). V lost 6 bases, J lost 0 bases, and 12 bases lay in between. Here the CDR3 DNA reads TGCAGTGCCCCTGACAGGAGCTCCTACAATGAGCAGTTCTTC. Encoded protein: CSAPDRSSYNEQFF.

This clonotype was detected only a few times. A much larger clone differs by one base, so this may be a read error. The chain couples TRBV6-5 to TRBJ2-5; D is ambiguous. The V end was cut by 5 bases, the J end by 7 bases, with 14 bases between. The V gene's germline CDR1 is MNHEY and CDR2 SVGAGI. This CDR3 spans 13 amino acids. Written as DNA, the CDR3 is TGTGCCAGCAGTCCCAGGACCTCGCGGACCCAGTACTTC. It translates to CASSPRTSRTQYF.

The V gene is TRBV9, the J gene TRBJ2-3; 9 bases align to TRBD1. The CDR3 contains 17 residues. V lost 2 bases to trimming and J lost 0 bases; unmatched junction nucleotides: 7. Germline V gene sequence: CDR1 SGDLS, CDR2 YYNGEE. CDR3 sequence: CASSVGAGTGSTDTQYF. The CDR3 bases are TGTGCCAGCAGCGTGGGGGCCGGGACAGGGAGCACAGATACGCAGTATTTT.

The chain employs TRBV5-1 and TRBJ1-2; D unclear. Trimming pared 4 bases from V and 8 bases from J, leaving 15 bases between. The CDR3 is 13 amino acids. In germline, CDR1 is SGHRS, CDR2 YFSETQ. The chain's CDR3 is CASSPWTVGGYTF. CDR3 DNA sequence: TGCGCCAGCAGCCCCTGGACCGTCGGGGGCTACACCTTC.

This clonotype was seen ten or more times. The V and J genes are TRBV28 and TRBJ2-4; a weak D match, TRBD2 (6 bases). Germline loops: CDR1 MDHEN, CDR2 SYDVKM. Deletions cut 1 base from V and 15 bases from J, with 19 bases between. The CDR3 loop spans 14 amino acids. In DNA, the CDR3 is TGTGCCAGCAGTTTATCAGGTCCCCGGGGGAGGTGGTACTTC. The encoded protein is CASSLSGPRGRWYF.

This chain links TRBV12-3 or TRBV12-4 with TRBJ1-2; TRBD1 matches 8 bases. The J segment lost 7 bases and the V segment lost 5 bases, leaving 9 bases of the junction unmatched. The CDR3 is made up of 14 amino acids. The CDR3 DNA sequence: TGTGCCAGCAGTCCCGGACAGGGTTTGAGTGGCTACACCTTC. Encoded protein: CASSPGQGLSGYTF.

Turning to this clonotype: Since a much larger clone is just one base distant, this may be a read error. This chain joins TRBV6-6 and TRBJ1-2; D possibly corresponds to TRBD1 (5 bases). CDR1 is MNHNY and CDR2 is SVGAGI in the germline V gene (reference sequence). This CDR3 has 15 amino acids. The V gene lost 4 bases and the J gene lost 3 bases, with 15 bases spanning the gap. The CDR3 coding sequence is TGTGCCAGCAGTTGCCCCACGTGGGACGACTATGGCTACACCTTC. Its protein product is CASSCPTWDDYGYTF.

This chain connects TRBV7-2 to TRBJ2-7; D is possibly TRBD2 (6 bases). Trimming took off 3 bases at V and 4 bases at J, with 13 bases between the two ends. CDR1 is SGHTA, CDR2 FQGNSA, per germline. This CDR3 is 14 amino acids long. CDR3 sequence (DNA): TGTGCCAGCAGCTTGGGACTGAGGGGTTACGAGCAGTACTTC. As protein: CASSLGLRGYEQYF. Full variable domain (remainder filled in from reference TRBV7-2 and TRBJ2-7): GAGVSQSPSNKVTEKGKDVELRCDPISGHTALYWYRQSLGQGLEFLIYFQGNSAPDKSGLPSDRFSAERTGGSVSTLTIQRTQQEDSAVYLCASSLGLRGYEQYFGPGTRLTVT.

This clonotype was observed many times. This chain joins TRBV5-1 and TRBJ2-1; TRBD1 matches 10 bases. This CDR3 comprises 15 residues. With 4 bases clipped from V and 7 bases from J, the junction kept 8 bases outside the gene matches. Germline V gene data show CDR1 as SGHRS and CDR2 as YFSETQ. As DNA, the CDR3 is TGCGCCAGCAGCCCCGGGACAGGGGTGGTAAATGAGCAGTTCTTC. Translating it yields CASSPGTGVVNEQFF.

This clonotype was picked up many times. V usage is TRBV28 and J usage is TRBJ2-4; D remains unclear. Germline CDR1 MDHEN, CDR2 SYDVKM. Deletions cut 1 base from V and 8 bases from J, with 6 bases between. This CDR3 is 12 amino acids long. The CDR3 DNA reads TGTGCCAGCAGTTTATCCTGGGACATTCAGTACTTC. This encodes CASSLSWDIQYF.

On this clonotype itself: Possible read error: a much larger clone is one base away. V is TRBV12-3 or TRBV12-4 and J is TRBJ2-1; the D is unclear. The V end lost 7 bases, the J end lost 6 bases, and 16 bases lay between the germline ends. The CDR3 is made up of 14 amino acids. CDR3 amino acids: CASTPKAQVNEQFF. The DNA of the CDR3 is TGTGCCAGCACTCCCAAGGCCCAGGTCAATGAGCAGTTCTTC.

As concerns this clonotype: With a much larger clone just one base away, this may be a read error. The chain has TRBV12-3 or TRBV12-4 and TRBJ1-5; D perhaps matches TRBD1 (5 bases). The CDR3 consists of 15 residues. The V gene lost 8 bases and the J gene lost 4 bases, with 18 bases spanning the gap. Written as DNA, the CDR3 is TGTGCCAGCGAACCACGGGTTGGGGGGAATCAGCCCCAGCATTTT. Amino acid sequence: CASEPRVGGNQPQHF.

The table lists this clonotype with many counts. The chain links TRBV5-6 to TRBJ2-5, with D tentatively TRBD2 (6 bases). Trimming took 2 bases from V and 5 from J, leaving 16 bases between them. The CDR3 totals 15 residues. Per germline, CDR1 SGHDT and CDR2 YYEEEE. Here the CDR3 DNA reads TGTGCCAGCAGCTTTCTTTCGGAGGGACGGGAGACCCAGTACTTC. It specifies CASSFLSEGRETQYF.

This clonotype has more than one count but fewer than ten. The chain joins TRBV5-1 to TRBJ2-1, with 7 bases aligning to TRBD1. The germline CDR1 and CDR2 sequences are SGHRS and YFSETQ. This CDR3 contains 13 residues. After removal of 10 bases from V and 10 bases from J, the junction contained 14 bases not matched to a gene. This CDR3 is CAGWTGKVSEQFF. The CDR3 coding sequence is TGCGCCGGATGGACAGGTAAAGTTTCAGAGCAGTTCTTC.

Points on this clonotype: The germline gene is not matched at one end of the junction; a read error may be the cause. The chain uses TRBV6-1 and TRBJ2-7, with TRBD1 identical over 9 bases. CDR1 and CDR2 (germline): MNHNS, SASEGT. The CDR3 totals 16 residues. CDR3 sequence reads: CAISGQRTGDPYEQYF. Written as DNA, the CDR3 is TGTGCCATCAGTGGACAAAGGACAGGGGACCCCTACGAGCAGTACTTC.

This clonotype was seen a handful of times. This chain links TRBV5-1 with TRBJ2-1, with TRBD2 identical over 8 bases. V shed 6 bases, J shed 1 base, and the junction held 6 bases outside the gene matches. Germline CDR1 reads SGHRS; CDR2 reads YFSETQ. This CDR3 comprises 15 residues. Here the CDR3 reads CASKITSGSYNEQFF. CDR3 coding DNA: TGCGCCAGCAAAATAACTAGCGGATCCTACAATGAGCAGTTCTTC.

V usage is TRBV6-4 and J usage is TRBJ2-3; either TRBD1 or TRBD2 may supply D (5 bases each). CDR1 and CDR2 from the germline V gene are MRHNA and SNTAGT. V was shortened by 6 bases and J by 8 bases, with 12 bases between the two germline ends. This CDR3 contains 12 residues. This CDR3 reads CASSSGRGTQYF. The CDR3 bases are TGTGCCAGCAGCTCGGGACGTGGTACGCAGTATTTT.

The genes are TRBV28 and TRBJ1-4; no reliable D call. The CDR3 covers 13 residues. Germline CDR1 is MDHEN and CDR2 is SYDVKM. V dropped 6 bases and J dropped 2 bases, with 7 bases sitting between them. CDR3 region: CASRGATNEKLFF. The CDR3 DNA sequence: TGTGCCAGCAGAGGCGCGACTAATGAAAAACTGTTTTTT.

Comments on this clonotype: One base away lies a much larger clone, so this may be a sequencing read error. Here the CDR3 reads CASRSGRRGPTYGYTF. The CDR3 bases are TGTGCTAGCAGGAGTGGGCGCAGGGGTCCCACCTATGGCTACACCTTC. The gene calls are TRBV7-7 and TRBJ1-2; perhaps TRBD1 as D (6 bases). Germline V gives CDR1 SSHAT, CDR2 FNYEAQ (reference sequence). This CDR3 region has 16 residues. Variable domain in full (rest from reference TRBV7-7 and TRBJ1-2): GAGVSQSPRYKVTKRGQDVTLRCDPISSHATLYWYQQALGQGPEFLTYFNYEAQPDKSGLPSDRFSAERPEGSISTLTIQRTEQRDSAMYRCASRSGRRGPTYGYTFGSGTRLTVV.

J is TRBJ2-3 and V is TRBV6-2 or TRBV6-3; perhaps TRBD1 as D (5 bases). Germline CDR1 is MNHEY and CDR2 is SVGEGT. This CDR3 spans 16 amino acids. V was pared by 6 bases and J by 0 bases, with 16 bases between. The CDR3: CASRSTWGGSTDTQYF. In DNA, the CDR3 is TGTGCCAGCAGATCCACCTGGGGCGGTAGCACAGATACGCAGTATTTT.